Presented here are 27 T cell receptor beta chains from one specimen sequenced in a study of shared clonotypes between healthy human individuals. Generated by immunoSEQ multiplex PCR, the TCRdb table keeps only in-frame clones and is missing some. The table lists under 600,000 clones, 95% to 98% of them singletons. The sequencing input was naive CD4+ T cells sorted from blood. Subset described: CD45RA+ positively selected. Source of these receptors: a woman aged 25-40 years in good health.

The rearrangement links TRBV15 to TRBJ2-1; TRBD2 aligns across 9 bases. This CDR3 comprises 16 residues. CDR1 is LNHNV and CDR2 is YYDKDF in the germline V gene (reference sequence). Trimming at V came to 1 base and at J to 5 bases, leaving 6 bases not matched to a gene. CDR3 sequence: CATSRGVVAGDNEQFF. The CDR3 nucleotides are TGTGCCACCAGCAGAGGGGTTGTAGCGGGAGACAATGAGCAGTTCTTC.

This sequence joins TRBV5-1 and TRBJ1-5; D unclear. The CDR3 is 14 residues long. Germline values: CDR1 SGHRS, CDR2 YFSETQ. Trimming left V 0 bases short and J 9 bases short, with 13 bases between. The CDR3 region has the DNA TGCGCCAGCAGCTTGGCACAGTTCGAGGGGCCCCAGCATTTT. Its translation: CASSLAQFEGPQHF.

The chain combines TRBV27 with TRBJ2-5, with a tentative D call TRBD2 (5 bases). Trimming shortened V by 6 bases and J by 5 bases, and 19 bases separated the two germline ends. The CDR3 has 15 amino acids. Germline V gives CDR1 MNHEY, CDR2 SMNVEV (reference sequence). The CDR3 loop is CASSLRLAVGETQYF. Here the CDR3 DNA reads TGTGCCAGCAGCCTAAGGCTAGCAGTCGGGGAGACCCAGTACTTC.

The rearrangement uses TRBV6-5 and TRBJ1-5; D is uncertain. V lost 3 bases, J lost 0 bases, and 6 bases lay in between. Germline-derived CDR1 and CDR2 are MNHEY and SVGAGI. This CDR3 is built from 14 residues. The CDR3 loop reads CASSYQDSNQPQHF. CDR3 sequence (DNA): TGTGCCAGCAGTTATCAGGATAGCAATCAGCCCCAGCATTTT.

The genes are TRBV5-1 and TRBJ1-1; 7 bases are shared with TRBD1. The CDR3 is 16 amino acids. V shed 7 bases, J shed 0 bases, and the junction held 12 bases outside the gene matches. The germline V gene has CDR1 SGHRS and CDR2 YFSETQ. Written as DNA, the CDR3 is TGCGCCAGCGCCCGGGACAGCGAAGGAATGAACACTGAAGCTTTCTTT. It translates to CASARDSEGMNTEAFF.

The rearrangement joins TRBV4-1 to TRBJ2-3, with 11 bases identical to TRBD1. Germline V gives CDR1 MGHRA, CDR2 YSYEKL. The length of the CDR3 is 16 residues. The V segment lost 2 bases and the J segment 6 bases; nucleotides outside the gene matches: 7. DNA for the CDR3: TGCGCCAGCAGCCAATCTGCGGGACAGGGGGGGGATACGCAGTATTTT. Protein: CASSQSAGQGGDTQYF.

The chain combines TRBV2 with TRBJ1-5; TRBD1 aligns across 7 bases. The CDR3 covers 15 residues. Germline V gives CDR1 SNHLY, CDR2 FYNNEI. V dropped 3 bases and J dropped 0; count of bases not matched to a gene: 2. The CDR3 spells CASSEEGASNQPQHF. CDR3 nucleotides: TGTGCCAGCAGTGAGGAGGGGGCTAGCAATCAGCCCCAGCATTTT.

This chain uses TRBV19 with TRBJ1-3; D is uncertain. This CDR3 comprises 15 residues. V was pared by 3 bases and J by 2 bases, with 11 bases between. Germline values: CDR1 LNHDA, CDR2 SQIVND (reference sequence). The CDR3 reads CASSIQKMPGNTIYF. In DNA form, the CDR3 reads TGTGCCAGTAGTATTCAGAAAATGCCTGGAAACACCATATATTTT.

This chain joins TRBV2 and TRBJ2-1, with D tentatively TRBD1 (6 bases). This CDR3 region has 15 residues. Looked up from germline, CDR1 is SNHLY and CDR2 is FYNNEI. With 2 bases removed from V and 0 bases from J, the gap between germline ends came to 8 bases. The CDR3 loop reads CASSETGSSYNEQFF. The CDR3 DNA follows: TGTGCCAGCAGTGAAACAGGGAGCTCCTACAATGAGCAGTTCTTC.

The chain has TRBV27 and TRBJ1-2; weak D call: TRBD1 (5 bases). There are 15 residues in the CDR3. Germline V gene data show CDR1 as MNHEY and CDR2 as SMNVEV (reference sequence). V lost 4 bases and J lost 3, with 15 bases in between. CDR3 DNA: TGTGCCAGCAGTTCGCCCTTGGCAGGGCACTATGGCTACACCTTC. Translated: CASSSPLAGHYGYTF.

This rearrangement joins TRBV7-2 to TRBJ1-4, with D perhaps TRBD1 (5 bases). The CDR3 contains 17 residues. Trimming removed 2 bases at V and 1 base at J, with 14 bases between. CDR1 is SGHTA and CDR2 is FQGNSA in the germline V gene. The CDR3 DNA reads as TGTGCCAGCAGCTTAACTTTGGGGGTCGGAACTAATGAAAAACTGTTTTTT. Translation gives CASSLTLGVGTNEKLFF.

J is TRBJ1-2 and V is TRBV28; D is unresolved. This CDR3 has 13 residues. Germline V CDR1 and CDR2: MDHEN, SYDVKM. The V gene lost 6 bases and the J gene lost 3 bases, with 11 bases spanning the gap. The CDR3 nucleotides are TGTGCCAGCAGCGTTGCGGCGGACTATGGCTACACCTTC. Its protein is CASSVAADYGYTF.

V is TRBV28 and J is TRBJ2-1, with D maybe TRBD2 (5 bases). The germline V gene encodes CDR1 MDHEN and CDR2 SYDVKM. V was pared by 6 bases and J by 5 bases, with 14 bases between. The CDR3 loop spans 14 amino acids. The CDR3 is CASSLLGLDNEQFF. CDR3 nucleotides: TGTGCCAGCAGCCTCTTAGGACTCGACAATGAGCAGTTCTTC.

As concerns this clone: An end of the junction does not agree with germline; a read error may underlie this. Different DNA sequences within this sample yield the same CDR3. The gene calls are TRBV28 and TRBJ1-2, with TRBD1 as a possible D gene (5 bases). This CDR3 has 13 residues. The V gene's germline CDR1 is MDHEN and CDR2 SYDVKM. Written as DNA, the CDR3 is TGTGCCAGCAGGGCAGGGATGGCGCATGGCTACACTTTC. Translated: CASRAGMAHGYTF.

The V call is TRBV10-1, the J call TRBJ2-1; 9 bases are shared with TRBD1. Trimming removed 6 bases from V and 6 bases from J; junction bases left unmatched: 9. CDR1 is WNHNN and CDR2 is SYGVQD in the germline V gene (reference sequence). The CDR3 loop spans 15 amino acids. The CDR3 here is CASRPGTGLANEQFF. CDR3 bases: TGCGCCAGCAGACCCGGGACAGGGCTCGCCAATGAGCAGTTCTTC.

The chain joins TRBV11-3 to TRBJ2-1; D perhaps matches TRBD2 (5 bases). V was cut by 0 bases and J by 4 bases, with 13 bases left in between. Germline loops: CDR1 SGHNT, CDR2 YENEEA. CDR3 length: 16 amino acids. CDR3 nucleotide sequence: TGTGCCAGCAGCTTAGACTATTCCCGGGGTTACAATGAGCAGTTCTTC. This translates into CASSLDYSRGYNEQFF.

The genes are TRBV4-1 and TRBJ1-6; TRBD1 aligns across 7 bases. The CDR3 runs 17 residues. After removal of 0 bases from V and 7 bases from J, the junction contained 9 bases not matched to a gene. Per the germline V gene, CDR1 is MGHRA and CDR2 is YSYEKL. This chain's CDR3 is CASSQDRTTGRNSPLHF. The DNA of the CDR3 is TGCGCCAGCAGCCAAGATCGCACGACAGGGCGAAATTCACCCCTCCACTTT.

The chain combines TRBV5-1 with TRBJ2-1; D is unclear. CDR3 length equals 19 residues. V shed 0 bases and J shed 0 bases, with 19 bases lying between them. Per germline, CDR1 SGHRS and CDR2 YFSETQ. Here the CDR3 DNA reads TGCGCCAGCAGCTTGGGGGGTTGGAGCGTACAAAGCTCCTACAATGAGCAGTTCTTC. It is translated as CASSLGGWSVQSSYNEQFF.

The V call is TRBV7-2, the J call TRBJ1-5; a weak D match, TRBD1 (6 bases). This CDR3 region has 15 residues. V gave up 3 bases and J gave up 3 bases, with 12 bases separating them. Germline V gene data show CDR1 as SGHTA and CDR2 as FQGNSA. The CDR3 DNA reads TGTGCCAGCAGCTTTCAAGGACAGATCAATCAGCCCCAGCATTTT. Protein product: CASSFQGQINQPQHF.

This rearrangement joins TRBV5-5 to TRBJ2-7; D perhaps matches TRBD1 (6 bases). This CDR3 spans 14 amino acids. Germline V gene data show CDR1 as SGHKS and CDR2 as YYEKEE (reference sequence). Trimming left V 3 bases short and J 2 bases short, with 12 bases between. The CDR3 region has the DNA TGTGCCAGCAGCTCTACAGGGATTACCTACGAGCAGTACTTC. Encoded protein: CASSSTGITYEQYF. Full variable domain (remainder filled in from reference TRBV5-5 and TRBJ2-7): DAGVTQSPTHLIKTRGQQVTLRCSPISGHKSVSWYQQVLGQGPQFIFQYYEKEERGRGNFPDRFSARQFPNYSSELNVNALLLGDSALYLCASSSTGITYEQYFGPGTRLTVT.

The rearrangement links TRBV28 to TRBJ2-5; D is possibly TRBD2 (7 bases). Between the trimmed V and J ends, which lost 5 bases and 2 bases, there was a span of 18 bases. Germline assignment: CDR1 MDHEN and CDR2 SYDVKM. The CDR3 is 16 residues long. Here the CDR3 reads CASSPLEGGTQETQYF. CDR3 bases: TGTGCCAGCAGTCCGCTGGAGGGGGGGACACAAGAGACCCAGTACTTC.

V and J are TRBV4-2 and TRBJ2-7; 8 bases map to TRBD2. Per the germline V gene, CDR1 is LGHNA and CDR2 is YNFKEQ. The trim removed 1 base at V and 3 bases at J, leaving 8 bases unmatched. The CDR3 length is 16 residues. CDR3 bases: TGTGCCAGCAGCCAAGTTAATGCGGGAGGTGGCTACGAGCAGTACTTC. Translating it yields CASSQVNAGGGYEQYF.

The chain links TRBV15 to TRBJ1-4, with a weak D call TRBD1 (6 bases). Trimming stripped 1 base from V and 1 base from J, with 13 bases between. In germline, CDR1 is LNHNV, CDR2 YYDKDF (reference sequence). The CDR3 is 17 residues long. The CDR3 region is CATSRGAGAVTNEKLFF. The CDR3 region has the DNA TGTGCCACCAGCAGAGGGGCGGGGGCAGTAACTAATGAAAAACTGTTTTTT.

The V call is TRBV18, the J call TRBJ2-5; D might be TRBD1 or TRBD2, each matching 5 bases. This CDR3 is built from 15 residues. The V end was cut by 4 bases, the J end by 2 bases, with 14 bases between. Germline-derived CDR1 and CDR2 are KGHSH and LQKENI. The CDR3 reads CASSLTLGAQETQYF. CDR3 DNA sequence: TGTGCCAGCTCACTTACTCTCGGGGCACAAGAGACCCAGTACTTC.

The chain has TRBV27 and TRBJ2-1; 9 bases line up with TRBD2. This CDR3 region has 15 residues. Germline V gene data show CDR1 as MNHEY and CDR2 as SMNVEV (reference sequence). J was trimmed by 9 bases and V by 5 bases; bases with no gene match: 11. DNA for the CDR3: TGTGCCAGCAGTATATGGGGACTAGCTTTGAGTGAGCAGTTCTTC. Amino acid sequence: CASSIWGLALSEQFF.

This chain uses TRBV10-2 with TRBJ2-1; 7 bases are a match to TRBD1. The germline V gene encodes CDR1 WSHSY and CDR2 SAAADI. CDR3 length equals 13 residues. V trimming: 4 bases; J trimming: 9 bases; junction bases outside the gene matches: 6. The CDR3 bases are TGCGCCAGCAGTGCAACAGGGGTGGGTGAGCAGTTCTTC. Its translation is CASSATGVGEQFF.

CDR3 sequence: CASSNRTNLHKGIQYF. The CDR3 DNA sequence: TGTGCCAGTAGTAACCGGACCAATCTGCACAAGGGCATTCAGTACTTC. This chain joins TRBV19 and TRBJ2-4; D ambiguous. The V end was cut by 4 bases, the J end by 9 bases, with 22 bases between. Germline CDR1 LNHDA, CDR2 SQIVND (reference sequence). The CDR3 consists of 16 residues.